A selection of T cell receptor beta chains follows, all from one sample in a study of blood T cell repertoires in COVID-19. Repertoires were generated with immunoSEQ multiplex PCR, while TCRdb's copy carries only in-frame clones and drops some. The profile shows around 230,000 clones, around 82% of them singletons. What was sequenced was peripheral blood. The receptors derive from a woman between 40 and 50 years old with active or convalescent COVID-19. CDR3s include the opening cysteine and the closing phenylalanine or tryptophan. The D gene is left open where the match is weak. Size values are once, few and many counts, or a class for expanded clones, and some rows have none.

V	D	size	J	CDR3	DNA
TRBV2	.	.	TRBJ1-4	CASMWLNEKLFF	TGTGCCAGCATGTGGCTGAATGAAAAACTGTTTTTT
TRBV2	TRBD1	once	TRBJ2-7	CASSADRDTYEQYF	TGTGCCAGCAGTGCAGACAGGGATACCTACGAGCAGTACTTC
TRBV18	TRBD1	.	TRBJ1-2	CASSPSGQKNYGYTF	TGTGCCAGCTCACCCTCGGGACAGAAAAACTATGGCTACACCTTC
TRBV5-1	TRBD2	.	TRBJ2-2	CASSFTSGSSTGELFF	TGCGCCAGCAGCTTCACTAGCGGGAGTAGTACCGGGGAGCTGTTTTTT
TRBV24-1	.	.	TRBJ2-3	CATSETGTITDTQYF	TGTGCCACCAGTGAGACCGGGACAATCACAGATACGCAGTATTTT
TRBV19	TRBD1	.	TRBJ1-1	CASNRQGGRAFF	TGTGCCAGTAACCGACAGGGTGGGCGAGCTTTCTTT
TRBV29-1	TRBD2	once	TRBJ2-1	CSVRTSRSYNEQFF	TGCAGCGTCCGGACTAGCAGGTCCTACAATGAGCAGTTCTTC
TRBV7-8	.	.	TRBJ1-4	CASSLNEKLFF	TGTGCCAGCAGCCTAAATGAAAAACTGTTTTTT
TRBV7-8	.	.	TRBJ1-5	CASSLADGSNQPQHF	TGTGCCAGCAGCTTAGCCGACGGGAGCAATCAGCCCCAGCATTTT
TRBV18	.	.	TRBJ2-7	CASSRDSSYEQYF	TGTGCCAGCTCGCGTGATAGCTCCTACGAGCAGTACTTC
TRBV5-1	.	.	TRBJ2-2	CASSREPVGTPYTGELFF	TGCGCCAGCAGCCGGGAACCTGTCGGGACACCTTACACCGGGGAGCTGTTTTTT
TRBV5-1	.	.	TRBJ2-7	CASSVGDTSYEQYF	TGCGCCAGCAGCGTCGGGGACACCTCCTACGAGCAGTACTTC
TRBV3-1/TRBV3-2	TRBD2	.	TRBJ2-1	CASSKVPLAGRYNEQFF	TGTGCCAGCAGCAAAGTCCCACTAGCGGGGAGATACAATGAGCAGTTCTTC
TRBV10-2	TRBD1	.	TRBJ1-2	CASSDWDRGLYGYTF	TGCGCCAGCAGTGATTGGGACAGGGGGTTGTATGGCTACACCTTC
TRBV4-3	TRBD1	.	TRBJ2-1	CASSQDFGGQGYNEQFF	TGCGCCAGCAGCCAAGATTTTGGGGGACAGGGCTACAATGAGCAGTTCTTC
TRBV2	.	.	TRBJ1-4	CASTLGAGENEKLFF	TGTGCCAGCACCTTAGGGGCAGGGGAAAATGAAAAACTGTTTTTT
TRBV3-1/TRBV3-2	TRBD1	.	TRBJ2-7	CASSQTGETYEQYF	TGTGCCAGCAGCCAGACAGGGGAAACCTACGAGCAGTACTTC
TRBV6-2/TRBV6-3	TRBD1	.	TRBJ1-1	CASSYGGQGRNTEAFF	TGTGCCAGCAGTTACGGAGGACAGGGGAGGAACACTGAAGCTTTCTTT
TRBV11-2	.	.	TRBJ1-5	CASSLEAGGHQPQHF	TGTGCCAGCAGCTTAGAAGCGGGGGGCCATCAGCCCCAGCATTTT
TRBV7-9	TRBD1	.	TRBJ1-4	CASSQGQGKEKLFF	TGTGCCAGCAGCCAGGGACAGGGGAAGGAAAAACTGTTTTTT
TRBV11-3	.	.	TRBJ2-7	CASSEIQGGEQYF	TGTGCCAGCTCCGAGATCCAGGGAGGCGAGCAGTACTTC
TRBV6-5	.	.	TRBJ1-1	CASTRQGGFNTEAFF	TGTGCCAGCACCCGACAAGGAGGTTTCAACACTGAAGCTTTCTTT
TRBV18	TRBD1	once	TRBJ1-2	CASSTLTGGLNYGYTF	TGTGCCAGCTCCACCTTAACAGGGGGCCTTAACTATGGCTACACCTTC
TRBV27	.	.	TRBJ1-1	CASSLIGRTGNTEAFF	TGTGCCAGCAGTTTAATTGGCCGAACAGGGAACACTGAAGCTTTCTTT
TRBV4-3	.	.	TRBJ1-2	CASSQDHRDYGYTF	TGCGCCAGCAGCCAAGATCACAGGGACTATGGCTACACCTTC
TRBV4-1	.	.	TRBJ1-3	CASSQVQGTGNTIYF	TGCGCCAGCAGCCAAGTTCAGGGGACTGGAAACACCATATATTTT
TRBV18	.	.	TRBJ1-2	CASSPRAGGGSYGYTF	TGTGCCAGCTCACCCCGAGCGGGGGGGGGCAGCTATGGCTACACCTTC
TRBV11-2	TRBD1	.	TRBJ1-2	CASSPPEGTGVEGYTF	TGTGCCAGCAGCCCCCCTGAGGGGACAGGCGTCGAAGGCTACACCTTC
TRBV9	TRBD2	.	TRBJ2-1	CASSKTSGGSNEQFF	TGTGCCAGCAGCAAGACTAGCGGGGGATCGAATGAGCAGTTCTTC
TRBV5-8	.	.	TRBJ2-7	CASSARDSSYEQYF	TGTGCCAGCAGCGCCCGGGACTCATCCTACGAGCAGTACTTC
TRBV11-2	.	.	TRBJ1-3	CASSLTTGSSAGNTIYF	TGTGCCAGCAGCCTTACGACAGGTTCCTCAGCGGGAAACACCATATATTTT
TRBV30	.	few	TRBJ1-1	CAWTRTESEAFF	TGTGCCTGGACCCGGACAGAGTCTGAAGCTTTCTTT
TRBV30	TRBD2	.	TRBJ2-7	CAASSGSSYEQYF	TGTGCCGCATCTAGCGGGAGCTCCTACGAGCAGTACTTC
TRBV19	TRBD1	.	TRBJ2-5	CASTRTGQETQYF	TGTGCCAGTACCCGGACAGGGCAAGAGACCCAGTACTTC
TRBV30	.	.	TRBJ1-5	CAWSPLTVVGQPQHF	TGTGCCTGGAGTCCTCTTACGGTTGTGGGCCAGCCCCAGCATTTT
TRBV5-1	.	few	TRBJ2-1	CASRAQGDEQFF	TGCGCCAGCAGGGCCCAGGGCGATGAGCAGTTCTTC
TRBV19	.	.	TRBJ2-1	CASTPGESYNEQFF	TGTGCCAGTACCCCCGGGGAATCCTACAATGAGCAGTTCTTC
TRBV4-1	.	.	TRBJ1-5	CASSQEAEQPQHF	TGCGCCAGCAGCCAAGAGGCGGAACAGCCCCAGCATTTT
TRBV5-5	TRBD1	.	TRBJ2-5	CASSLHRGAQETQYF	TGTGCCAGCAGCTTGCACAGGGGGGCCCAAGAGACCCAGTACTTC
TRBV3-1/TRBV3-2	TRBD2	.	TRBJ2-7	CASSQGLAGIYEQYF	TGTGCCAGCAGCCAAGGCCTAGCGGGAATCTACGAGCAGTACTTC
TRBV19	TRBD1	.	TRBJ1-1	CASSPRTGTGRNAEAFF	TGTGCCAGTAGTCCAAGGACAGGCACCGGTCGAAACGCTGAAGCTTTCTTT
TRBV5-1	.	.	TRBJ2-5	CASSPQDSQETQYF	TGCGCCAGCAGCCCCCAAGACAGCCAAGAGACCCAGTACTTC
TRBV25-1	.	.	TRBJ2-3	CASSELEGAALTDTQYF	TGTGCCAGCAGTGAATTGGAGGGAGCGGCGCTCACAGATACGCAGTATTTT
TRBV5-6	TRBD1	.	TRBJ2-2	CASSAGQGRGELFF	TGTGCCAGCAGCGCGGGACAGGGGCGCGGGGAGCTGTTTTTT
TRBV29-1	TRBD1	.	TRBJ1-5	CSVAQGVGNQPQHF	TGCAGCGTTGCCCAGGGGGTTGGCAATCAGCCCCAGCATTTT
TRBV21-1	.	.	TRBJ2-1	CASSTMRTSGRSEQFF	TGTGCCAGCAGCACAATGAGGACTAGCGGGAGAAGTGAGCAGTTCTTC
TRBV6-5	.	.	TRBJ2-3	CASCRCGSTDTQYF	TGTGCCAGCTGTAGGTGCGGGAGCACAGATACGCAGTATTTT
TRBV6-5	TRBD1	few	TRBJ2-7	CASSYSGQGYEQYF	TGTGCCAGCAGTTACTCGGGACAGGGATACGAGCAGTACTTC
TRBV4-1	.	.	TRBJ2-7	CASSQDPGATYEQYF	TGCGCCAGCAGCCAAGATCCTGGGGCGACCTACGAGCAGTACTTC
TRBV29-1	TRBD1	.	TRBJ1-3	CSVYNRGSGNTIYF	TGCAGCGTATACAACAGGGGCTCTGGAAACACCATATATTTT
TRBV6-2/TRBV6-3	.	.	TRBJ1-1	CASSPLTGYTEAFF	TGTGCCAGCAGTCCCCTCACCGGGTACACTGAAGCTTTCTTT
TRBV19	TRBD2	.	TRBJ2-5	CASSSTGGPETQYF	TGTGCCAGTAGTTCAACGGGAGGGCCGGAGACCCAGTACTTC
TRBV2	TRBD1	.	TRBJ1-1	CASTRGRGNTEAFF	TGTGCCAGCACAAGGGGGCGAGGGAACACTGAAGCTTTCTTT